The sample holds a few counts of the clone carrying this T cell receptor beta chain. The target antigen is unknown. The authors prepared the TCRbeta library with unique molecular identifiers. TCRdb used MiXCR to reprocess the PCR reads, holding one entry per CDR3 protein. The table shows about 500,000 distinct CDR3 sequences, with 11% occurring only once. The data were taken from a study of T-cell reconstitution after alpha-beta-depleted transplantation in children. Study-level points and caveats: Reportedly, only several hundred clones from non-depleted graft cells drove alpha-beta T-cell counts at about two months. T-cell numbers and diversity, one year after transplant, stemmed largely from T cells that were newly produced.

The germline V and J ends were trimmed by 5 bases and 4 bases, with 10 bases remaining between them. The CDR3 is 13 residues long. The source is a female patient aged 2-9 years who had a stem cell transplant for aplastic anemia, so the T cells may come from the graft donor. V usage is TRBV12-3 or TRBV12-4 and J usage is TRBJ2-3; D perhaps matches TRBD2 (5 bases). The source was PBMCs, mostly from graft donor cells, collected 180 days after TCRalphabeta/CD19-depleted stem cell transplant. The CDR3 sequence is CASSLLRADTQYF. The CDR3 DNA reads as TGTGCCAGCAGTCTCTTGAGGGCAGATACGCAGTATTTT.